One sample yielded the 19 T cell receptor beta chains listed below, sequenced in a study of T cell repertoires in cytomegalovirus infection. For these receptors, no antigen is known. TCRdb reprocessed the reads via MiXCR and lists one record per CDR3 protein. This table has about a million distinct CDR3 sequences, around 32% appearing once. The sequences come from cultured CD8+ T cells from PBMCs, collected from culture after CMV antigen stimulation. Every receptor here comes from a human donor in good health (CMV status not recorded). Some clones in this sample may be carry-over from other donors' samples.

This clonotype was counted only a few times. The V and J genes are TRBV27 and TRBJ1-2; no clear D. The CDR3 spans 10 residues. Looked up from germline, CDR1 is MNHEY and CDR2 is SMNVEV (reference sequence). The germline V and J ends were trimmed by 10 bases and 3 bases, with 6 bases remaining between them. CDR3 in amino acids: CATRHYGYTF. In DNA form, the CDR3 reads TGTGCCACACGACACTATGGCTACACCTTC.

This clonotype came up many times. In nucleotides, the CDR3 is TGTGCCAGCAGCTTAGGGGTAGCAAACAATCAGCCCCAGCATTTT. This gives the protein CASSLGVANNQPQHF. The chain employs TRBV7-8 and TRBJ1-5; D call uncertain. The germline CDR1 and CDR2 sequences are SGHVS and FQNEAQ. With 1 base removed from V and 3 bases from J, the gap between germline ends came to 10 bases. CDR3 length: 15 residues.

This clonotype has ten or more counts. This chain joins TRBV6-1 and TRBJ2-5, with 10 bases lining up with TRBD2. V lost 6 bases to trimming and J lost 3 bases; unmatched junction nucleotides: 7. CDR1 and CDR2 from the germline V gene are MNHNS and SASEGT. This CDR3 is 15 amino acids long. The CDR3 region is CASSLAGGVKETQYF. As DNA, the CDR3 is TGTGCCAGCAGCTTAGCGGGGGGAGTAAAAGAGACCCAGTACTTC.

The genes are TRBV6-5 and TRBJ2-1; TRBD1 or TRBD2 may be the D gene (5 bases each). The germline CDR1 and CDR2 sequences are MNHEY and SVGAGI. V lost 6 bases, J lost 1 base, and 16 bases lay in between. The CDR3 has 16 residues. This CDR3 is CASSPVGAMSYNEQFF. The DNA of the CDR3 is TGTGCCAGCAGCCCCGTCGGGGCAATGTCCTACAATGAGCAGTTCTTC.

V usage is TRBV6-4 and J usage is TRBJ1-2; D not certain. The CDR3 extends over 13 amino acids. Germline V gene sequence: CDR1 MRHNA, CDR2 SNTAGT. Trimming took off 0 bases at V and 8 bases at J, with 10 bases between the two ends. The CDR3 reads CASSDSGKWGYTF. The CDR3 coding sequence is TGTGCCAGCAGTGACTCGGGGAAATGGGGCTACACCTTC.

CDR3 sequence (DNA): TGCGCCAGCAGCCAAGGGGATCCTGGGGAGACCCAGTACTTC. Translating gives CASSQGDPGETQYF. The rearrangement joins TRBV4-1 to TRBJ2-5; D ambiguous. The CDR3 totals 14 residues. Trimming took 1 base from V and 5 from J, leaving 11 bases between them. In germline, CDR1 is MGHRA, CDR2 YSYEKL.

Note on this clonotype: This may stem from a read error, because a much larger clone lies one nucleotide away. V gene TRBV24-1 combines with J gene TRBJ2-5; perhaps TRBD1 as D (5 bases). The V and J ends lost 5 bases and 5 bases respectively, with 17 bases between them. Germline V gene lookup returns CDR1 KGHDR and CDR2 SFDVKD. The CDR3 is 15 amino acids. The DNA of the CDR3 is TGTGCCACCAGTGCTCACCAGGGCCCTGCTGAGACCCAGTACTTC. It translates to CATSAHQGPAETQYF.

V gene TRBV27 combines with J gene TRBJ2-3; 7 bases are shared with TRBD2. The CDR3 is 12 residues long. Germline V CDR1 and CDR2: MNHEY, SMNVEV (reference sequence). J lost 1 base, V lost 8 bases, and 0 bases had no gene match. The CDR3 sequence: CASAGGTDTQYF. CDR3 bases: TGTGCCAGCGCGGGGGGCACAGATACGCAGTATTTT.

This clonotype was seen a single time. The chain uses TRBV6-5 and TRBJ2-5; D gene unclear. The CDR3 runs 13 residues. Between the trimmed V and J ends, which lost 0 bases and 2 bases, there was a span of 4 bases. The V gene's germline CDR1 is MNHEY and CDR2 SVGAGI. The chain's CDR3 is CASSYSKQETQYF. As DNA, the CDR3 is TGTGCCAGCAGTTACTCCAAGCAAGAGACCCAGTACTTC.

Worth noting for this clonotype: One junction end disagrees with the germline gene, perhaps due to a read error. The gene calls are TRBV6-5 and TRBJ2-2; TRBD2 might be the D (5 bases). There are 15 residues in the CDR3. Per germline, CDR1 MNHEY and CDR2 SVGAGI. CDR3 residues: CASSQRQDGAGEPFF. The DNA of the CDR3 is TGTGCCAGCAGCCAACGACAAGACGGCGCCGGGGAGCCGTTTTTT.

This clonotype was counted many times. The rearrangement uses TRBV9 and TRBJ1-6; the D is unclear. Trimming left V 4 bases short and J 7 bases short, with 12 bases between. CDR1 SGDLS and CDR2 YYNGEE come from the germline V gene. The CDR3 has 14 amino acids. Written as DNA, the CDR3 is TGTGCCAGCAGCCCCCCGGACTTCAATTCACCCCTCCACTTT. Translated: CASSPPDFNSPLHF.

Comment on this clonotype: A read error is possible here, since a much larger clone lies one base away. The rearrangement links TRBV7-6 to TRBJ2-7; D not resolved. The CDR3 has 12 residues. Per the germline V gene, CDR1 is SGHVS and CDR2 is FNYEAQ. This CDR3 reads CASSPELLELYF. CDR3 nucleotides: TGTGCCAGCAGCCCCGAATTGCTCGAGCTGTACTTC.

This clonotype was found once. The junction differs from germline at one of its ends, possibly a read error. The J gene is TRBJ2-5, the V gene TRBV4-3, with D possibly TRBD2 on 5 matching bases. CDR1 and CDR2 (germline): LGHNA, YSLEER. The CDR3 loop spans 13 amino acids. CDR3 residues: CVSSQEGRETQYF. CDR3 nucleotides: TGCGTCAGCAGCCAAGAGGGCCGGGAGACCCAGTACTTC.

This clonotype was detected only once. The CDR3 protein is CASSEQVDNEQFF. As DNA, the CDR3 is TGTGCCAGCAGTGAACAGGTGGATAATGAGCAGTTCTTC. The rearrangement links TRBV6-1 to TRBJ2-1; D call uncertain. CDR1 and CDR2 (germline): MNHNS, SASEGT. The CDR3 length is 13 residues. The ends were cut back, 2 bases at V and 7 bases at J, with 9 bases in the middle.

The chain couples TRBV9 to TRBJ1-2; D is unclear. Deletions cut 0 bases from V and 0 bases from J, with 6 bases between. This CDR3 spans 14 amino acids. Germline-derived CDR1 and CDR2 are SGDLS and YYNGEE. The CDR3 DNA is TGTGCCAGCAGCGTAGTCTCAGCTAACTATGGCTACACCTTC. Encoded protein: CASSVVSANYGYTF.

The V gene is TRBV6-1, the J gene TRBJ1-1; 12 bases agree with TRBD1. The CDR3 consists of 17 residues. V lost 6 bases, J lost 4 bases, and 12 bases stayed unmatched. CDR1 is MNHNS and CDR2 is SASEGT in the germline V gene. The CDR3 loop reads CASRRPGQGALGTEAFF. In DNA form, the CDR3 reads TGTGCCAGCAGGCGACCGGGACAGGGGGCGCTTGGCACTGAAGCTTTCTTT.

This clonotype was observed a few times. The chain is built from TRBV10-3 and TRBJ2-2; tentatively, D is TRBD1 (6 bases). The germline V and J ends were trimmed by 9 bases and 3 bases, with 8 bases remaining between them. Per the germline V gene, CDR1 is ENHRY and CDR2 is SYGVKD. This CDR3 spans 12 amino acids. CDR3 residues: CAMRTDTGELFF. The CDR3 DNA is TGTGCCATGCGGACAGACACCGGGGAGCTGTTTTTT.

This chain links TRBV2 with TRBJ2-5; 7 positions agree with TRBD1. Germline V CDR1 and CDR2: SNHLY, FYNNEI. CDR3 size: 13 residues. Trimming at V came to 7 bases and at J to 5 bases, leaving 7 bases not matched to a gene. CDR3 nucleotide sequence: TGTGCCAGCACTGATCGACAGGGTGAGACCCAGTACTTC. Amino acids: CASTDRQGETQYF.

The CDR3 region has the DNA TGTGCCAGCAGCCAAGGGGGGATCCTGAACACTGAAGCTTTCTTT. This codes for CASSQGGILNTEAFF. V gene TRBV4-2 combines with J gene TRBJ1-1; D is possibly TRBD1 (5 bases). CDR1 is LGHNA, CDR2 YNFKEQ, per germline. The CDR3 spans 15 residues. Trimming took off 1 base at V and 0 bases at J, with 9 bases between the two ends.